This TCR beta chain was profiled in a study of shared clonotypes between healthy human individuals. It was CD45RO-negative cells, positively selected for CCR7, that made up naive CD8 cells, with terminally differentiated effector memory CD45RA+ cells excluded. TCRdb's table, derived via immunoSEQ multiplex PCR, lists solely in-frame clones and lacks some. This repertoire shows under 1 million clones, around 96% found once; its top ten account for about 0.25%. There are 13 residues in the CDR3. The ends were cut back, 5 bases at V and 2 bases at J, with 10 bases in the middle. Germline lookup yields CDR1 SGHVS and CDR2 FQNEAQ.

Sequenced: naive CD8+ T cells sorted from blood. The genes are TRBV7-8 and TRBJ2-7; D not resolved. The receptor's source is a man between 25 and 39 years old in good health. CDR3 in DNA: TGTGCCAGCAGCCGAGACGGAACCTACGAGCAGTACTTC. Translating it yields CASSRDGTYEQYF.